The rows below give T cell receptor beta chains drawn from one sample of a study of long-term antiretroviral therapy in people with HIV. Sequenced by immunoSEQ multiplex PCR; TCRdb stores in-frame clones only, minus some. The repertoire has 30,000 to 50,000 clones, 75% to 90% of them found once; the top ten carry approximately 4.1%. The sample consisted of unsorted PBMCs, taken just before starting antiretroviral therapy. These receptors were collected from a woman under 30 with HIV. CDR3s include the opening cysteine and the closing phenylalanine or tryptophan. The D gene is left open where the match is weak. Rows give clone size only sometimes, using once, few, many, or a class for an expanded clone.

j_call v_call d_call cdr3_length clone_size cdr3_aa cdr3_nt
TRBJ1-1 TRBV5-8 NA 13 once CASSLARAREAFF TGTGCCAGCAGCTTGGCCCGAGCTAGAGAAGCTTTCTTT
TRBJ2-7 TRBV6-6 TRBD1 15 NA CASSTGTGVSYEQYF TGTGCCAGCAGCACCGGGACAGGGGTATCCTACGAGCAGTACTTC
TRBJ2-1 TRBV29-1 NA 12 NA CSVEPGVNEQFF TGCAGCGTTGAGCCGGGAGTAAATGAGCAGTTCTTC
TRBJ2-1 TRBV6-1 TRBD2 13 NA CATSGNIYNEQFF TGTGCCACTAGCGGGAACATCTACAATGAGCAGTTCTTC
TRBJ1-4 TRBV7-8 NA 13 NA CASSSDSNEKLFF TGTGCCAGCAGCTCGGACAGTAATGAAAAACTGTTTTTT
TRBJ2-3 TRBV4-3 NA 14 once CASSQGWGPDTQYF TGCGCCAGCAGCCAAGGGTGGGGTCCAGATACGCAGTATTTT
TRBJ1-1 TRBV6-5 NA 13 NA CASWGPLNTEAFF TGTGCCAGCTGGGGACCGCTGAACACTGAAGCTTTCTTT
TRBJ2-7 TRBV6-5 NA 15 NA CASSYSRVRTYEQYF TGTGCCAGCAGTTACTCGAGGGTTCGGACCTACGAGCAGTACTTC
TRBJ2-7 TRBV5-5 TRBD1 15 few CASSFEDRVSYEQYF TGTGCCAGCAGCTTCGAGGACAGGGTTTCCTACGAGCAGTACTTC
TRBJ2-7 TRBV28 NA 14 NA CASGTVSFSWEQYF TGTGCCAGCGGGACGGTTAGTTTTTCGTGGGAGCAGTACTTC
TRBJ1-1 TRBV7-3 NA 16 NA CASSYRRVGDPTEAFF TGTGCCAGCAGCTACCGTCGTGTGGGGGACCCCACTGAAGCTTTCTTT
TRBJ2-1 TRBV4-3 TRBD2 17 NA CASSQEVAGTSYNEQFF TGCGCCAGCAGCCAAGAAGTAGCGGGAACCTCCTACAATGAGCAGTTCTTC
TRBJ2-7 TRBV19 TRBD2 17 NA CASSHSRTSGSIHEQYF TGTGCCAGCAGCCACTCGCGGACTAGCGGGAGTATCCACGAGCAGTACTTC
TRBJ2-7 TRBV4-1 TRBD2 13 NA CASSQDGGREEYF TGCGCCAGCAGCCAAGATGGAGGGAGGGAAGAGTACTTC
TRBJ1-3 TRBV28 NA 16 NA CASSFAGASSGNTIYF TGTGCCAGCAGTTTCGCCGGGGCTAGCTCTGGAAACACCATATATTTT
TRBJ2-2 TRBV11-3 TRBD1 15 NA CASSLGTGNTGELFF TGTGCCAGCAGCTTGGGGACAGGGAACACCGGGGAGCTGTTTTTT
TRBJ1-1 TRBV5-6 TRBD1 17 NA CASSLIDRERGNTEAFF TGTGCCAGCAGCTTGATAGACAGGGAGAGGGGAAACACTGAAGCTTTCTTT
TRBJ2-7 TRBV7-8 TRBD2 12 NA CASSLARGGQYF TGTGCCAGCAGCTTAGCACGGGGGGGGCAGTACTTC